This TCR beta chain came from a study of blood T cell repertoires in COVID-19. Study background: The United States, Italy and Spain supplied acute and convalescent COVID-19 samples. Sources were T cells, B-cell-depleted T cells, or PBMCs; the material itself was cDNA or gDNA.

Profiled with immunoSEQ multiplex PCR; TCRdb holds only in-frame clones, not every one. This sample has about 200,000 clones, with over 70% found just once. This receptor was identified in an older woman with acute or convalescent COVID-19. The sequencing input was peripheral blood.

The CDR3 nucleotides read TGCGCCAGCAGCCGATGGGAACAGGGGAGTGGGGTGAACACTGAAGCTTTCTTT. The encoded protein is CASSRWEQGSGVNTEAFF. V gene TRBV4-1 combines with J gene TRBJ1-1; 7 bases fit TRBD1. Germline values: CDR1 MGHRA, CDR2 YSYEKL. The CDR3 loop spans 18 amino acids. The V and J ends lost 4 bases and 0 bases, in that order; junction bases with no gene match: 14.